These 9 T cell receptor beta chains were sequenced from one sample in a study of CD8+CD57+ T cells in acquired aplastic anemia. Template material for TCR beta VDJ and CDR3 profiling consisted of genomic DNA. From the reads, TCRdb called clonotypes with MiXCR, one entry per CDR3 protein. The sample lists 150,000 to 200,000 distinct CDR3 sequences, roughly 45% seen once, with approximately 1% in the top ten. Input material: sorted CD4+, CD8+, or CD8+CD57+ T cells (not recorded which) from PBMCs. The receptors shown here come from a human donor in good health.

This clonotype has a count of ten or more. The chain employs TRBV14 and TRBJ1-1; no clear D gene. The V end was cut by 1 base, the J end by 1 base, with 4 bases between. The CDR3 runs to 13 residues. Germline CDR1 SGHDN, CDR2 FVKESK. The CDR3 sequence: CASSQVPNTEAFF. CDR3 nucleotide sequence: TGTGCCAGCAGCCAAGTGCCGAACACTGAAGCTTTCTTT. Variable domain in full (rest from reference TRBV14 and TRBJ1-1): EAGVTQFPSHSVIEKGQTVTLRCDPISGHDNLYWYRRVMGKEIKFLLHFVKESKQDESGMPNNRFLAERTGGTYSTLKVQPAELEDSGVYFCASSQVPNTEAFFGQGTRLTVV.

Regarding this clonotype: At one boundary the junction diverges from the germline segment, which might be a read error. The J gene is TRBJ2-7, the V gene TRBV5-6; maybe TRBD2 (6 bases). CDR3 length: 15 amino acids. CDR1 and CDR2 (germline): SGHDT, YYEEEE. The CDR3: CASSSLSGTLGDQYF. The CDR3 DNA sequence: TGTGCCAGCAGCTCCCTTAGCGGAACCCTTGGGGACCAGTACTTT.

The chain is built from TRBV29-1 and TRBJ2-2; D gene uncertain. The CDR3 has 14 amino acids. The V end was cut by 7 bases, the J end by 4 bases, with 16 bases between. CDR1 and CDR2 (germline): SQVTM, ANQGSEA. The CDR3 sequence: CSALSSVSTGELFF. The CDR3 DNA follows: TGCAGCGCCCTTTCTAGTGTGAGCACCGGGGAGCTGTTTTTT.

The chain employs TRBV20-1 and TRBJ1-2; D uncertain. Trimming removed 3 bases from V and 4 bases from J, with 6 bases in between. The CDR3 is 11 residues long. Germline V lookup: CDR1 DFQATT, CDR2 SNEGSKA (reference sequence). The CDR3 nucleotides read TGCAGTGCTAGGGAAACCTATGGCTACACCTTC. Amino acid sequence: CSARETYGYTF.

In this sample, this clonotype turned up a few times. The gene calls are TRBV29-1 and TRBJ2-7; possibly TRBD2 for D (6 bases). The CDR3 covers 13 residues. V gave up 6 bases and J gave up 3 bases, with 15 bases separating them. Germline V gene sequence: CDR1 SQVTM, CDR2 ANQGSEA. CDR3 in amino acids: CSVGGGRIYEQYF. The CDR3 DNA reads as TGCAGCGTCGGGGGAGGACGGATCTACGAGCAGTACTTC.

This clonotype was picked up a small number of times. The V gene is TRBV18, the J gene TRBJ2-1, with D hard to call. The CDR3 contains 15 residues. CDR1 is KGHSH and CDR2 is LQKENI in the germline V gene. Between the trimmed V and J ends, which lost 4 bases and 7 bases, there was a span of 17 bases. CDR3 in amino acids: CASSLDDFVGNEQFF. The CDR3 nucleotides read TGTGCCAGCTCACTCGACGACTTTGTCGGGAATGAGCAGTTCTTC.

This chain joins TRBV24-1 and TRBJ2-3; D tentatively reads TRBD1 or TRBD2 (5 bases each). There are 14 residues in the CDR3. With 10 bases removed from V and 4 bases from J, the gap between germline ends came to 17 bases. Germline CDR1 KGHDR, CDR2 SFDVKD. CDR3: CATQGEGYADTQYF. The CDR3 coding sequence is TGTGCCACTCAGGGAGAGGGGTATGCAGATACGCAGTATTTT.

This clonotype has ten or more counts. The rearrangement uses TRBV7-9 and TRBJ1-5; possibly TRBD1 for D (6 bases). This CDR3 has 17 residues. The V end lost 4 bases, the J end lost 2 bases, and 18 bases lay between the germline ends. Germline V gene sequence: CDR1 SEHNR, CDR2 FQNEAQ (reference sequence). In DNA, the CDR3 is TGTGCCAGCAGCTCCCTCCAACAGGGTGAAGGCAATCAGCCCCAGCATTTT. It specifies CASSSLQQGEGNQPQHF.

The CDR3 here is CSAKSPGLVFYEQYF. In DNA, the CDR3 is TGCAGTGCGAAAAGCCCGGGACTAGTCTTCTACGAGCAGTACTTC. J is TRBJ2-7 and V is TRBV20-1; 8 positions agree with TRBD2. The junction had 13 bases not matched to a gene; V was cut back by 6 bases and J by 3 bases. Germline CDR1 is DFQATT and CDR2 is SNEGSKA (reference sequence). The CDR3 has 15 residues.